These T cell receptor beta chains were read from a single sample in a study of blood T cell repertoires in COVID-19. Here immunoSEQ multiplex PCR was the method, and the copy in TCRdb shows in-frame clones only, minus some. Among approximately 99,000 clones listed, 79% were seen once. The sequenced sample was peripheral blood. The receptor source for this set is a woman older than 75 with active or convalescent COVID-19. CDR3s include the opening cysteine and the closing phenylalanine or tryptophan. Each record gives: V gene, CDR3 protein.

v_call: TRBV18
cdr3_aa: CASSPSSGSGDTQYF

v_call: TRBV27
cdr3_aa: CASRPGLAGNYEQYF

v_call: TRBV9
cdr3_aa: CASSRAGSRNEQFF

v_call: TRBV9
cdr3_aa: CASSVGGLATGELFF

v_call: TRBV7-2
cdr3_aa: CASSFRQVTYGYTF

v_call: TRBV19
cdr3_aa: CASLLAASGTGELFF

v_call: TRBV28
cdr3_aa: CASSSGLVGEQFF

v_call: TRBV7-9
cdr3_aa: CASSLAGGTSEAGVDTQYF

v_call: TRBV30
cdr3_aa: CAWNRGTGGNTIYF

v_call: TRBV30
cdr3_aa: CAWSAQTGTSGSGTGPLQETQYF

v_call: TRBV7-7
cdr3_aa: CASSPWGGSGELFF

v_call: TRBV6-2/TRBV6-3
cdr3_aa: CASSPGLAGGTRFF

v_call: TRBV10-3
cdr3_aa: CAIGDRGLSTGELFF

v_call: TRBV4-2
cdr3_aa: CASSQVVPVSSYEQYF

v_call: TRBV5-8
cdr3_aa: CASSTAGGRGYTF

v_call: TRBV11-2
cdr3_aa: CASSHRPGGALAGELFF

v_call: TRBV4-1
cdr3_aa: CASSQDRFSGGSSTDTQYF

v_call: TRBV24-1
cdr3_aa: CATSDLANEQFF

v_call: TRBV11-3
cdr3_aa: CASSLGGTSGGEQFF

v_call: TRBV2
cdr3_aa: CASSLASDRGAFF

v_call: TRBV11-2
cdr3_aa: CASSNYRGLGEKLFF

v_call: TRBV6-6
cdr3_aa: CASSYTRQVGGNTIYF

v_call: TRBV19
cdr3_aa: CASRLAGSETQYF

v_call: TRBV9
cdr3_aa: CASSRGDGNEQFF

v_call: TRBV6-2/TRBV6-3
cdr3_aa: CASSSWGGGSNNEQYF

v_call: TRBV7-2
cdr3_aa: CASSSGLAGGSDTQYF

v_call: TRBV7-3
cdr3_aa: CASSWGDYEQYF

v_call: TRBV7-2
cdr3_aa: CASTPGVSSTEAFF

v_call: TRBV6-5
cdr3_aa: CASVPGQGFGAEAFF

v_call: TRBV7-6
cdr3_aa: CASSLGGGPPGNTIYF

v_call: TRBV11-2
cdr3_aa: CASSLVGQDAKNIQYF

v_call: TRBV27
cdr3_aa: CASSEDRGRSEAFF

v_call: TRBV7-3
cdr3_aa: CASSYTNTGELFF

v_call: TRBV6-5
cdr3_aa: CASIILAGGNHEQYF

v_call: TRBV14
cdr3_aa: CASSHAGGMDTQYF

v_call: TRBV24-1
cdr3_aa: CATSDSSGSGETQYF

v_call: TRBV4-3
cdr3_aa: CASSLGEAGGGYTF

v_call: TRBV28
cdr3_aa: CASSPSHIQYF

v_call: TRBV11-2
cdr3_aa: CASSSGGQGYNEQFF

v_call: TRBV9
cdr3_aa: CASSADGTYGYTF

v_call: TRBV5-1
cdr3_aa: CASSPWDRGGTDTQYF

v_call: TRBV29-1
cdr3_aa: CSVLGQGSSANTEAFF

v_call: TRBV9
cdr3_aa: CASSVARDSHYGYTF

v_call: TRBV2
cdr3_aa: CASRKSPRGSTGELFF

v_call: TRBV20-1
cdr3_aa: CSASGTSVSYEQYF

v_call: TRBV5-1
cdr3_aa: CASSPLAGEEDTQYF

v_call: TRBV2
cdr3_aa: CASSEDQRQPQHF